Shown below are 32 T cell receptor beta chains from a single sample sequenced in a study of spatial heterogeneity in lung cancer. Each CDR3 protein gets one entry after TCRdb re-called the 5' RACE reads with MiXCR. The sample shows approximately 27,000 distinct CDR3 sequences, about 5.6% of them seen only once. Time point in this sample: blood at routine non-recurrence follow-up after resection. No cells were sorted before sequencing. The whole RNA sequenced was extracted from tumor, nontumor lung or frozen PBMC. The sequencing used PBMCs, collected at follow-up. These receptors were obtained from a male donor with early-stage non-small cell lung cancer.

The genes are TRBV6-1 and TRBJ1-5; 7 positions agree with TRBD1. Germline CDR1 and CDR2: MNHNS and SASEGT. The CDR3 is made up of 17 amino acids. The trim removed 3 bases at V and 0 bases at J, leaving 8 bases unmatched. This CDR3 is CASSEDRDSYSNQPQHF. The CDR3 region has the DNA TGTGCCAGCAGTGAGGACCGGGACAGCTATAGCAATCAGCCCCAGCATTTT.

This clonotype was picked up a small number of times. The chain links TRBV2 to TRBJ2-7, with a weak D call TRBD1 (6 bases). The CDR3 is 12 amino acids. Germline CDR1 reads SNHLY; CDR2 reads FYNNEI. Trimming removed 6 bases at V and 2 bases at J, with 8 bases between. This chain's CDR3 is CASSRGPYEQYF. The CDR3, as DNA: TGTGCCAGCAGCAGGGGCCCCTACGAGCAGTACTTC.

This clonotype has at least ten counts. V usage is TRBV11-1 and J usage is TRBJ2-7; D is unresolved. This CDR3 region has 15 residues. Germline CDR1 reads SGHAT; CDR2 reads FQDESV (reference sequence). V was pared by 5 bases and J by 6 bases, with 20 bases between. The DNA of the CDR3 is TGTGCCAGCAGCGGCCCCATGTTGTCTATTGGCGAGCAGTACGTC. Protein product: CASSGPMLSIGEQYV.

This clonotype was counted ten times or more. The chain joins TRBV7-6 to TRBJ2-5; D is possibly TRBD2 (6 bases). This CDR3 is 15 amino acids long. V lost 1 base and J 5 bases, leaving 14 bases between the germline ends. The germline CDR1 and CDR2 sequences are SGHVS and FNYEAQ. The CDR3 coding sequence is TGTGCCAGCAGCTTAGGAGGGTCCGGAGGGGAGACCCAGTACTTC. Its translation is CASSLGGSGGETQYF.

This clonotype was found many times. This chain uses TRBV14 with TRBJ2-3; D not certain. The CDR3 runs 12 residues. V was shortened by 1 base and J by 7 bases, with 6 bases between the two germline ends. Germline CDR1 is SGHDN and CDR2 is FVKESK. CDR3 nucleotide sequence: TGTGCCAGCAGCCAAGTTTCTTATACGCAGTATTTT. Translated: CASSQVSYTQYF.

J is TRBJ2-1 and V is TRBV7-9; the D gene is possibly TRBD1 (6 bases). This CDR3 comprises 15 residues. V dropped 5 bases and J dropped 6 bases, with 17 bases sitting between them. Germline values: CDR1 SEHNR, CDR2 FQNEAQ (reference sequence). CDR3: CASSIPGHILNEQFF. The CDR3 coding sequence is TGTGCCAGCAGCATCCCGGGACACATTCTCAATGAGCAGTTCTTC.

This clonotype was detected many times. This rearrangement joins TRBV11-2 to TRBJ2-2, with D perhaps TRBD2 (5 bases). CDR3 size: 16 residues. V was trimmed by 5 bases and J by 0 bases, leaving 13 bases between them. Germline loops: CDR1 SGHAT, CDR2 FQNNGV. The DNA for the CDR3 is TGTGCCAGCAGCCTCGTTCGGACTTCGAACACCGGGGAGCTGTTTTTT. The encoded protein is CASSLVRTSNTGELFF.

This clonotype was seen repeatedly, ten times or more. The chain combines TRBV29-1 with TRBJ1-1, with D hard to call. The CDR3 has 11 residues. CDR1 is SQVTM and CDR2 is ANQGSEA in the germline V gene. Trimming stripped 4 bases from V and 11 bases from J, with 14 bases between. CDR3 coding DNA: TGCAGCGTTGTGGGCAGCCCGGGGGCTTTCTTT. Translated: CSVVGSPGAFF. The variable domain in full, with the rest retrieved from reference TRBV29-1 and TRBJ1-1, is SAVISQKPSRDICQRGTSLTIQCQVDSQVTMMFWYRQQPGQSLTLIATANQGSEATYESGFVIDKFPISRPNLTFSTLTVSNMSPEDSSIYLCSVVGSPGAFFGQGTRLTVV.

V is TRBV25-1 and J is TRBJ2-1; D may correspond to TRBD1 or TRBD2 (6 bases each). The V gene lost 3 bases and the J gene lost 1 base, with 13 bases spanning the gap. From germline, CDR1 is MGHDK and CDR2 SYGVNS. The CDR3 sequence is 16 residues long. The DNA of the CDR3 is TGTGCCAGCAGTGATAGTAGCGGACAGTCCTACAATGAGCAGTTCTTC. Translation gives CASSDSSGQSYNEQFF.

This clonotype appeared many times. V is TRBV20-1 and J is TRBJ1-1, with TRBD1 identical over 8 bases. Looked up from germline, CDR1 is DFQATT and CDR2 is SNEGSKA (reference sequence). V was clipped by 3 bases and J by 0 bases; unmatched bases: 3. This CDR3 comprises 14 residues. The CDR3 DNA reads TGCAGTGCTAGCTCAGGGGGCCTGAACACTGAAGCTTTCTTT. Amino acid sequence: CSASSGGLNTEAFF.

This clonotype showed up just a few times. This chain joins TRBV18 and TRBJ2-7; tentatively, D is TRBD2 (6 bases). Germline CDR1 and CDR2: KGHSH and LQKENI. Trimming stripped 0 bases from V and 4 bases from J, with 10 bases between. CDR3 length equals 14 residues. The CDR3: CASSPPGLTYEQYF. In DNA form, the CDR3 reads TGTGCCAGCTCACCACCGGGACTGACTTACGAGCAGTACTTC.

There are a few counts of this clonotype. The V gene is TRBV15, the J gene TRBJ2-7; the match to TRBD2 covers 10 bases. The CDR3 sequence is 16 residues long. V lost 0 bases, J lost 3 bases, and 5 bases stayed unmatched. Germline values: CDR1 LNHNV, CDR2 YYDKDF (reference sequence). The CDR3 reads CATSRDQLAGIYEQYF. CDR3 sequence (DNA): TGTGCCACCAGCAGAGATCAACTAGCGGGGATCTACGAGCAGTACTTC.

The V gene is TRBV6-5, the J gene TRBJ1-5, with 10 bases fitting TRBD1. This CDR3 comprises 15 residues. V was pared by 5 bases and J by 4 bases, with 5 bases of the junction left unmatched. Germline CDR1 reads MNHEY; CDR2 reads SVGAGI. The CDR3 DNA reads as TGTGCCAGCAGTAAGGACAGGGGGGGGAATCAGCCCCAGCATTTT. It yields the protein CASSKDRGGNQPQHF.

This clonotype has a count of ten or more. V usage is TRBV5-4 and J usage is TRBJ1-1, with a possible D match to TRBD1 (5 bases). Looked up from germline, CDR1 is SGHNT and CDR2 is YYREEE (reference sequence). Trimming took 4 bases from V and 4 from J, leaving 14 bases between them. The CDR3 covers 14 residues. The CDR3 loop reads CASSPRGGGTEAFF. The CDR3, as DNA: TGTGCCAGCAGCCCCCGCGGGGGGGGCACTGAAGCTTTCTTT.

This clonotype has ten or more counts. In DNA form, the CDR3 reads TGTGCCAGCAGCTTGGCCGCAGGGCACGGGGATACGCAGTATTTT. Residues: CASSLAAGHGDTQYF. This chain uses TRBV5-4 with TRBJ2-3; a possible D gene is TRBD1 (5 bases). The length of the CDR3 is 15 residues. V lost 0 bases, J lost 6 bases, and 14 bases lay in between. CDR1 and CDR2 (germline): SGHNT, YYREEE (reference sequence). The variable domain in full, completed from reference TRBV5-4 and TRBJ2-3, reads ETGVTQSPTHLIKTRGQQVTLRCSSQSGHNTVSWYQQALGQGPQFIFQYYREEENGRGNFPPRFSGLQFPNYSSELNVNALELDDSALYLCASSLAAGHGDTQYFGPGTRLTVL.

This clonotype was counted ten times or more. The V call is TRBV27, the J call TRBJ1-5; D ambiguous. V was pared by 6 bases and J by 3 bases, with 9 bases between. Germline V gene data show CDR1 as MNHEY and CDR2 as SMNVEV (reference sequence). The CDR3 has 13 amino acids. The CDR3 region is CASRSRVNQPQHF. The DNA of the CDR3 is TGTGCCAGCAGGTCCAGAGTCAATCAGCCCCAGCATTTT.

The chain combines TRBV3-1 with TRBJ2-1; D is unresolved. Germline V CDR1 and CDR2: LGHDT, YNNKEL (reference sequence). This CDR3 contains 14 residues. V lost 0 bases to trimming and J lost 3 bases, with 6 bases between them. The CDR3: CASSQDGLYNEQFF. The CDR3 region has the DNA TGTGCCAGCAGCCAAGACGGGCTCTACAATGAGCAGTTCTTC.

This clonotype was found many times. This chain uses TRBV28 with TRBJ2-3, with D uncertain. V was pared by 7 bases and J by 8 bases, with 10 bases between. The CDR3 contains 11 residues. CDR1 and CDR2 (germline): MDHEN, SYDVKM. The DNA for the CDR3 is TGTGCCAGCAAGGTCTCCTCTACGCAGTATTTT. Its translation: CASKVSSTQYF.

There are a few counts of this clonotype. The chain employs TRBV20-1 and TRBJ2-1; TRBD2 aligns across 8 bases. Germline V lookup: CDR1 DFQATT, CDR2 SNEGSKA (reference sequence). CDR3 length: 15 residues. The trim removed 6 bases at V and 10 bases at J, leaving 17 bases unmatched. CDR3 residues: CSAQRASGRIGEQFF. CDR3 sequence (DNA): TGCAGTGCCCAGAGGGCTAGCGGGCGAATCGGGGAGCAGTTCTTC.

This clonotype was detected ten times or more. The V call is TRBV10-3, the J call TRBJ2-7; 8 nucleotides align to TRBD2. J lost 4 bases, V lost 2 bases, and 4 bases had no gene match. The CDR3 has 14 residues. Germline assignment: CDR1 ENHRY and CDR2 SYGVKD. CDR3 sequence (DNA): TGTGCCATCAGTGAGAGCGCGGGAGGTTACGAGCAGTACGTC. It translates to CAISESAGGYEQYV.

This chain uses TRBV20-1 with TRBJ1-1, with a possible D match to TRBD1 (6 bases). The CDR3 is made up of 15 amino acids. Germline CDR1 is DFQATT and CDR2 is SNEGSKA (reference sequence). V was pared by 5 bases and J by 4 bases, with 20 bases between. DNA for the CDR3: TGCAGTGCTCAGAACGGGGGCGGGTTGGGCACTGAAGCTTTCTTT. Its protein is CSAQNGGGLGTEAFF.

This clonotype showed up many times. The chain uses TRBV6-5 and TRBJ2-2; D remains unclear. Deletions cut 8 bases from V and 4 bases from J, with 11 bases between. The CDR3 is made up of 13 amino acids. Germline CDR1 is MNHEY and CDR2 is SVGAGI. The CDR3 reads CASGPNPTGELFF. DNA of the CDR3: TGTGCCAGCGGACCAAATCCCACCGGGGAGCTGTTTTTT.

This clonotype came up a few times. The chain's CDR3 is CASGVTGQGNTEAFF. The CDR3 DNA follows: TGTGCCAGCGGAGTAACGGGACAGGGGAACACTGAAGCTTTCTTT. The chain couples TRBV7-8 to TRBJ1-1; 9 bases map to TRBD1. In germline, CDR1 is SGHVS, CDR2 FQNEAQ. The CDR3 consists of 15 residues. The V gene end was trimmed by 8 bases and the J gene end by 1 base; junction bases not matched to a gene: 8.

This clonotype came up many times. The chain couples TRBV7-2 to TRBJ1-5; no definite D call. The length of the CDR3 is 14 residues. Trimming cost V 5 bases and J 3 bases, with 11 bases left between them. Germline V gives CDR1 SGHTA, CDR2 FQGNSA. CDR3: CASSQDGYNQPQHF. CDR3 bases: TGTGCCAGCAGCCAAGACGGATACAATCAGCCCCAGCATTTT.

This clonotype was seen repeatedly, ten times or more. The J gene is TRBJ2-2, the V gene TRBV30; 7 positions agree with TRBD1. Germline-derived CDR1 and CDR2 are GTSNPN and SVGIG (reference sequence). V was clipped by 2 bases and J by 1 base; unmatched bases: 7. The length of the CDR3 is 16 residues. CDR3 in DNA: TGTGCCTGGAGTCCTCCCGGACAGGTGAACACCGGGGAGCTGTTTTTT. Translated, it gives CAWSPPGQVNTGELFF. Looking up the rest from reference TRBV30 and TRBJ2-2 gives the full variable domain: SQTIHQWPATLVQPVGSPLSLECTVEGTSNPNLYWYRQAAGRGLQLLFYSVGIGQISSEVPQNLSASRPQDRQFILSSKKLLLSDSGFYLCAWSPPGQVNTGELFFGEGSRLTVL.

This clonotype was counted many times. This rearrangement joins TRBV10-2 to TRBJ1-5; a possible D gene is TRBD1 (5 bases). Trimming pared 8 bases from V and 7 bases from J, leaving 12 bases between. The germline V gene encodes CDR1 WSHSY and CDR2 SAAADI. The CDR3 is made up of 12 amino acids. The CDR3 spells CASGPGGQPQHF. For the CDR3, the DNA is TGCGCCAGCGGCCCGGGGGGACAGCCCCAGCATTTT.

This clonotype was recorded at least ten times. V gene TRBV5-1 combines with J gene TRBJ2-1; 10 bases align to TRBD1. The CDR3 length is 13 residues. Germline CDR1 SGHRS, CDR2 YFSETQ. V trimming: 6 bases; J trimming: 6 bases; junction bases outside the gene matches: 3. CDR3 amino acids: CASTRTGGNEQFF. The CDR3 nucleotides are TGCGCCAGCACCAGGACAGGGGGCAATGAGCAGTTCTTC.

The J gene is TRBJ2-4, the V gene TRBV11-2; tentatively, D is TRBD2 (6 bases). Germline values: CDR1 SGHAT, CDR2 FQNNGV. There are 12 residues in the CDR3. Trimming stripped 0 bases from V and 10 bases from J, with 7 bases between. The CDR3 region is CASSLERGIQYF. CDR3 bases: TGTGCCAGCAGCTTAGAGCGGGGAATTCAGTACTTC.

This clonotype was seen ten or more times. The chain combines TRBV5-8 with TRBJ2-1; TRBD2 aligns across 10 bases. V lost 3 bases to trimming and J lost 3 bases; unmatched junction nucleotides: 12. The CDR3 extends over 18 amino acids. The germline gives CDR1 SGHTS, CDR2 YDEGEE. CDR3 DNA: TGTGCCAGCAGCTACGAGGCTAGCGGGAGAGCTGGCTACAATGAGCAGTTCTTC. This sequence encodes CASSYEASGRAGYNEQFF.

This clonotype was counted ten times or more. The chain links TRBV9 to TRBJ2-3; 11 nucleotides match TRBD2. V trimming: 0 bases; J trimming: 2 bases; junction bases outside the gene matches: 2. This CDR3 comprises 16 residues. Germline CDR1 reads SGDLS; CDR2 reads YYNGEE. CDR3 loop: CASSVELAGATDTQYF. The CDR3 nucleotides read TGTGCCAGCAGCGTAGAACTAGCGGGGGCCACAGATACGCAGTATTTT.

At least ten counts were recorded for this clonotype. V usage is TRBV7-9 and J usage is TRBJ1-1, with unresolved D. The CDR3 is 13 amino acids. The V and J ends lost 3 bases and 1 base respectively, with 6 bases between them. Germline CDR1 and CDR2: SEHNR and FQNEAQ (reference sequence). In nucleotides, the CDR3 is TGTGCCAGCAGCTTTCAAGCGAACACTGAAGCTTTCTTT. It yields the protein CASSFQANTEAFF.

This clonotype was found a few times. The chain uses TRBV6-5 and TRBJ1-5; no definite D call. The CDR3 consists of 16 residues. Looked up from germline, CDR1 is MNHEY and CDR2 is SVGAGI. V lost 5 bases to trimming and J lost 1 base, with 15 bases between them. The CDR3 loop is CASSPRPTVSNQPQHF. In DNA form, the CDR3 reads TGTGCCAGCAGTCCTAGGCCGACGGTAAGCAATCAGCCCCAGCATTTT.